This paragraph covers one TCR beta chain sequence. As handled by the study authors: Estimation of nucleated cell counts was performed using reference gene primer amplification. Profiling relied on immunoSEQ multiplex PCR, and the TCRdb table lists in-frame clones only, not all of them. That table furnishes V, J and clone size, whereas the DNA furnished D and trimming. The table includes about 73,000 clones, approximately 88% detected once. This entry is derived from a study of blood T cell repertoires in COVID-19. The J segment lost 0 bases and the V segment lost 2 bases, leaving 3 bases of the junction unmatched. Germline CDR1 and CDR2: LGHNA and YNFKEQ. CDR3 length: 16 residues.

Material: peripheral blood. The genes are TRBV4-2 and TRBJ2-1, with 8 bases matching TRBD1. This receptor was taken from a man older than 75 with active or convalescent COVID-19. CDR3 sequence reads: CASSQWTGSSYNEQFF. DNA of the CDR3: TGTGCCAGCAGCCAATGGACAGGGAGCTCCTACAATGAGCAGTTCTTC.